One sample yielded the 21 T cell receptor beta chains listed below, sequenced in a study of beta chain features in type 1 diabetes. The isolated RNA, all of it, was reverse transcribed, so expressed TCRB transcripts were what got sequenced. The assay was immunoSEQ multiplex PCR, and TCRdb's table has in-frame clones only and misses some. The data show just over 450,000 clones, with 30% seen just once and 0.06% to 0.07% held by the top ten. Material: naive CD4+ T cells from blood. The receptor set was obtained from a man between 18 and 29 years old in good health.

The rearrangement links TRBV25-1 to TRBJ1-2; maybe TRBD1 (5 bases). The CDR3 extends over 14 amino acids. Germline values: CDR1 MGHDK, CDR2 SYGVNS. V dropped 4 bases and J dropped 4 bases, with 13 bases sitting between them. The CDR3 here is CASSARERVYGYTF. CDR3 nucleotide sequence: TGTGCCAGCAGTGCCAGGGAGAGGGTCTATGGCTACACCTTC.

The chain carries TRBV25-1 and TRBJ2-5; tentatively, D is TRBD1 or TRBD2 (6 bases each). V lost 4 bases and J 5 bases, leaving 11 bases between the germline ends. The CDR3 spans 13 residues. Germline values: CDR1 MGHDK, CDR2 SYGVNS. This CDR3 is CASSAGARETQYF. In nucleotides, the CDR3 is TGTGCCAGCAGTGCGGGGGCTCGGGAGACCCAGTACTTC. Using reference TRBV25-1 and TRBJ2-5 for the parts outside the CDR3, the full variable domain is EADIYQTPRYLVIGTGKKITLECSQTMGHDKMYWYQQDPGMELHLIHYSYGVNSTEKGDLSSESTVSRIRTEHFPLTLESARPSHTSQYLCASSAGARETQYFGPGTRLLVL.

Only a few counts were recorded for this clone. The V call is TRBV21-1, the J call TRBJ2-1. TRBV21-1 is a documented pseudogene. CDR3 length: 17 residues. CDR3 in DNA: TGTGCCAGCCATGGAATCCTACCGGGGCGCCTTTACAATGAGCAGTTCTTC. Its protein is CASHGILPGRLYNEQFF.

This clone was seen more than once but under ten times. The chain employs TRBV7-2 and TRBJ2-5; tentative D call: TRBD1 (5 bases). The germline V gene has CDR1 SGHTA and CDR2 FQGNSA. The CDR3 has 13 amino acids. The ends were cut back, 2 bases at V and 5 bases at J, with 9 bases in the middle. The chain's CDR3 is CASSLSRVETQYF. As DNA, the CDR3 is TGTGCCAGCAGCTTATCCAGGGTGGAGACCCAGTACTTC.

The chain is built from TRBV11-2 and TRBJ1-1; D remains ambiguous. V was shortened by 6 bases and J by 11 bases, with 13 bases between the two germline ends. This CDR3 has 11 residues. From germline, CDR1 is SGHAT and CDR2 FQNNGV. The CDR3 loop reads CASSPLSVAFF. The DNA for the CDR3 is TGTGCCAGCAGTCCCTTAAGCGTGGCTTTCTTT.

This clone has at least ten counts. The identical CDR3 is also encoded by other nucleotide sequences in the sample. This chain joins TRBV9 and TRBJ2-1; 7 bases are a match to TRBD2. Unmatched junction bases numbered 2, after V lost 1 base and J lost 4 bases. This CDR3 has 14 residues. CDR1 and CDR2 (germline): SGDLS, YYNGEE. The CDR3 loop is CASSVSSGYNEQFF. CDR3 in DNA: TGTGCCAGCAGCGTATCTAGCGGATACAATGAGCAGTTCTTC.

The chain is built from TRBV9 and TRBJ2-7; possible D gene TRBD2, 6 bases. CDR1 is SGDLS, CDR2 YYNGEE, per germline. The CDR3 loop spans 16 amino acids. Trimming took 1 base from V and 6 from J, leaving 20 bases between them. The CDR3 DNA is TGTGCCAGCAGCGTATCCCCTCCGGGAGTCACTGGCGAGCAGTACTTC. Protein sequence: CASSVSPPGVTGEQYF.

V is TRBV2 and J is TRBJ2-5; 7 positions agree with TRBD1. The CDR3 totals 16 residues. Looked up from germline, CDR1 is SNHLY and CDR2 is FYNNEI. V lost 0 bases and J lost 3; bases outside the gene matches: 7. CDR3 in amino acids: CASSEATGFGEETQYF. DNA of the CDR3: TGTGCCAGCAGTGAAGCGACAGGGTTTGGTGAAGAGACCCAGTACTTC.

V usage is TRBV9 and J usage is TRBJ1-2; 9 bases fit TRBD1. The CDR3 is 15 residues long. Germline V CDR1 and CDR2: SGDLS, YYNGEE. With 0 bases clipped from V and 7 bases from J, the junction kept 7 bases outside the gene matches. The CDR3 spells CASSVEGQGMAGYTF. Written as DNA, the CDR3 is TGTGCCAGCAGCGTAGAGGGACAGGGAATGGCTGGCTACACCTTC.

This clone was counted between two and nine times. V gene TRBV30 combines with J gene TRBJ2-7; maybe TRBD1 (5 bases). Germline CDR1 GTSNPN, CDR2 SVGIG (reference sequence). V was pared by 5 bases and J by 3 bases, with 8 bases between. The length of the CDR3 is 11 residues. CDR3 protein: CAWADSYEQYF. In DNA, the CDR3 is TGTGCCTGGGCCGACAGCTACGAGCAGTACTTC.

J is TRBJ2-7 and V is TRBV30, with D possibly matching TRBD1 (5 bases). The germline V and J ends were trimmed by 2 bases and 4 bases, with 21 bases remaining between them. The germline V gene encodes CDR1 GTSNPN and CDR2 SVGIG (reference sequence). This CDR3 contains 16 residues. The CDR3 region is CAWSHLTDSLYYEQYF. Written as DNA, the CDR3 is TGTGCCTGGAGTCACCTCACAGACAGTCTGTATTACGAGCAGTACTTC.

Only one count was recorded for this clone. CDR3 sequence (DNA): TGTGCCAGCTTCAAGACCTACGAGCAGTACTTC. Protein: CASFKTYEQYF. This rearrangement joins TRBV28 to TRBJ2-7, with D hard to call. This CDR3 comprises 11 residues. V lost 8 bases, J lost 2 bases, and 7 bases lay in between. In germline, CDR1 is MDHEN, CDR2 SYDVKM.

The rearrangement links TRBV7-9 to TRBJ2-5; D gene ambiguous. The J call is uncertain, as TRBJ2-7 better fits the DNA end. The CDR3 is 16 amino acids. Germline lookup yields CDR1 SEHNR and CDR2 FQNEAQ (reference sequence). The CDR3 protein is CASSLSPRHAGNEQYF. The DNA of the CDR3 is TGTGCCAGCAGCTTATCTCCCCGGCATGCTGGTAACGAGCAGTACTTC.

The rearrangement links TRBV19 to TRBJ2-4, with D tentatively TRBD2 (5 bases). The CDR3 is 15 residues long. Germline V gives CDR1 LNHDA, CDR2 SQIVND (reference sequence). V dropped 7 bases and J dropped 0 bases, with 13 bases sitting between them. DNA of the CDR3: TGTGCCAGTAACCAAGACCGGGGAGCCAAAAACATTCAGTACTTC. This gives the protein CASNQDRGAKNIQYF.

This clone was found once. The CDR3 bases are TGTGCCAGCAGCGTAGTGGCGGGAGCAACCGGGGAGCTGTTTTTT. Amino acid sequence: CASSVVAGATGELFF. The rearrangement joins TRBV9 to TRBJ2-2, with TRBD2 matching over 7 bases. The germline V gene encodes CDR1 SGDLS and CDR2 YYNGEE. This CDR3 comprises 15 residues. J lost 5 bases, V lost 0 bases, and 4 bases had no gene match. The full variable domain, with the rest looked up from reference TRBV9 and TRBJ2-2, is DSGVTQTPKHLITATGQRVTLRCSPRSGDLSVYWYQQSLDQGLQFLIQYYNGEERAKGNILERFSAQQFPDLHSELNLSSLELGDSALYFCASSVVAGATGELFFGEGSRLTVL.

CDR3 in amino acids: CASSQDGRQEETQYF. The CDR3 DNA reads as TGCGCCAGCAGCCAAGATGGGAGACAGGAGGAGACCCAGTACTTC. The genes are TRBV4-1 and TRBJ2-5, with D possibly TRBD1 on 6 matching bases. The V gene's germline CDR1 is MGHRA and CDR2 YSYEKL. Between the trimmed V and J ends, which lost 0 bases and 5 bases, there was a span of 13 bases. The CDR3 totals 15 residues.

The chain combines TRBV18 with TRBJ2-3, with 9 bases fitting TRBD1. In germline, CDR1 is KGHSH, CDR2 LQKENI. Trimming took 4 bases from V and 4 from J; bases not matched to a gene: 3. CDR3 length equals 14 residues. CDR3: CASSRDRAADTQYF. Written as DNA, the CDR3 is TGTGCCAGCTCACGGGACAGGGCGGCAGATACGCAGTATTTT.

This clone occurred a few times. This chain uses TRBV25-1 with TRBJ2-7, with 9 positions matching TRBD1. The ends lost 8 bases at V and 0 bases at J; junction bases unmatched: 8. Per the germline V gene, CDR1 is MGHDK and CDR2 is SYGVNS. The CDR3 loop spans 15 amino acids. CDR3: CASGTDRGLSYEQYF. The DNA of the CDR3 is TGTGCCAGCGGAACGGACAGGGGCCTCTCCTACGAGCAGTACTTC.

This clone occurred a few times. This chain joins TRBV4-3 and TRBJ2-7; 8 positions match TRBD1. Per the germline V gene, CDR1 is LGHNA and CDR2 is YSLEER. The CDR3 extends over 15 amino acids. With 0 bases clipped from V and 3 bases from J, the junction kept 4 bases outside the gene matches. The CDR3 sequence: CASSQDDRGDYEQYF. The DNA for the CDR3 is TGCGCCAGCAGCCAAGACGACAGGGGTGACTACGAGCAGTACTTC.

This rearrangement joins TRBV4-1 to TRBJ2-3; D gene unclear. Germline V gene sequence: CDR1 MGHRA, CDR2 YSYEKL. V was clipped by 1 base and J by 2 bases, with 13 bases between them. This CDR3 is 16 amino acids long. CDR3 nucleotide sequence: TGCGCCAGCAGCCAAGGGCGGACCACATTCACAGATACGCAGTATTTT. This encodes CASSQGRTTFTDTQYF.

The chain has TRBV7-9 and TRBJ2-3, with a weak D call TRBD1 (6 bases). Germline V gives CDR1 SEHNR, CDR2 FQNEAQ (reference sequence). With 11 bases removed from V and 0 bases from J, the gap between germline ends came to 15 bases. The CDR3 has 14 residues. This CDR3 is CACLAGTSTDTQYF. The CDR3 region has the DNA TGTGCCTGCCTAGCCGGGACAAGCACAGATACGCAGTATTTT.